These 22 T cell receptor beta chains were all obtained from the same sample, sequenced in a study of shared clonotypes between healthy human individuals. Clones were sequenced by immunoSEQ multiplex PCR, and TCRdb holds only the in-frame ones, with some missing. The sample includes 550,000 to 600,000 clones, nearly 98% of them seen just once. CD8 cells classed as naive were CD45RO-negative and positively selected for CCR7, excluding terminally differentiated effector memory CD45RA+ cells. The specimen was naive CD8+ T cells sorted from blood. The receptors derive from a man aged 25-45 years in good health.

V is TRBV7-9 and J is TRBJ1-2; no reliable D call. Germline assignment: CDR1 SEHNR and CDR2 FQNEAQ (reference sequence). V lost 1 base and J 10 bases, leaving 16 bases between the germline ends. CDR3 length: 14 amino acids. DNA for the CDR3: TGTGCCAGCAGCTTAGGTCGTTCCCTGTCCTACTACACCTTC. Translating gives CASSLGRSLSYYTF.

This chain connects TRBV28 to TRBJ2-7; the D is unclear. The CDR3 has 17 amino acids. The germline CDR1 and CDR2 sequences are MDHEN and SYDVKM. V lost 8 bases and J 0 bases, leaving 23 bases between the germline ends. The CDR3 DNA follows: TGTGCCAGCGGGAAAGAGTCCATCCTCTTAAGCTCCTACGAGCAGTACTTC. It specifies CASGKESILLSSYEQYF.

This clone was seen just once. The CDR3 coding sequence is TGTGCCAGCAGGCCACAGGGGGCTTACTATGGCTACACCTTC. Protein: CASRPQGAYYGYTF. The V and J genes are TRBV6-5 and TRBJ1-2, with TRBD1 identical over 9 bases. The germline CDR1 and CDR2 sequences are MNHEY and SVGAGI. This CDR3 spans 14 amino acids. Trimming took 6 bases from V and 3 from J; bases not matched to a gene: 5.

The chain joins TRBV5-1 to TRBJ1-2; 9 nucleotides agree with TRBD1. This CDR3 has 16 residues. V shed 1 base, J shed 6 bases, and the junction held 10 bases outside the gene matches. Looked up from germline, CDR1 is SGHRS and CDR2 is YFSETQ. The CDR3 DNA is TGCGCCAGCAGCTTGCGTCGGACAGGGGAAAAAAATGGCTACACCTTC. It translates to CASSLRRTGEKNGYTF.

The V gene is TRBV7-9, the J gene TRBJ2-1; D not certain. The CDR3 contains 14 residues. Germline V gives CDR1 SEHNR, CDR2 FQNEAQ (reference sequence). The V end was cut by 0 bases, the J end by 5 bases, with 8 bases between. As DNA, the CDR3 is TGTGCCAGCAGCTTAGCGTCCACCCACAATGAGCAGTTCTTC. Encoded protein: CASSLASTHNEQFF.

This clone was seen a single time. The chain couples TRBV4-1 to TRBJ1-5; unclear D gene. V lost 1 base, J lost 4 bases, and 11 bases lay in between. This CDR3 spans 15 amino acids. Per germline, CDR1 MGHRA and CDR2 YSYEKL. In DNA, the CDR3 is TGCGCCAGCAGCCAAGGTCCAATTAAGAATCAGCCCCAGCATTTT. Residues: CASSQGPIKNQPQHF.

The chain recombines TRBV4-1 with TRBJ2-7; D is undetermined. The V end was cut by 1 base, the J end by 0 bases, with 10 bases between. Per germline, CDR1 MGHRA and CDR2 YSYEKL. This CDR3 is built from 15 residues. CDR3 sequence (DNA): TGCGCCAGCAGCCAAGTTGGGATACGCTCCTACGAGCAGTACTTC. Its protein is CASSQVGIRSYEQYF.

The V gene is TRBV9, the J gene TRBJ2-2; 10 bases are a match to TRBD2. Germline CDR1 is SGDLS and CDR2 is YYNGEE. V was clipped by 2 bases and J by 6 bases; unmatched bases: 7. The CDR3 loop spans 16 amino acids. The CDR3 DNA is TGTGCCAGCAGCGTGGCTAGCGGGAGTTCCGCCGGGGAGCTGTTTTTT. It encodes CASSVASGSSAGELFF.

The chain is built from TRBV4-3 and TRBJ1-5, with D possibly matching TRBD1 (5 bases). V was shortened by 0 bases and J by 5 bases, with 11 bases between the two germline ends. The CDR3 totals 15 residues. Germline loops: CDR1 LGHNA, CDR2 YSLEER. CDR3 loop: CASSQDLTGHQPQHF. CDR3 in DNA: TGCGCCAGCAGCCAAGATTTAACAGGCCATCAGCCCCAGCATTTT.

As regards this clone: At one of its ends the junction is not consistent with the germline gene, which may arise from a read error. The chain has TRBV7-7 and TRBJ2-1; D is possibly TRBD2 (5 bases). The CDR3 spans 13 residues. CDR1 is SSHAT, CDR2 FNYEAQ, per germline (reference sequence). The CDR3 DNA reads as TGTGCTAGCAGCGCTAGCACCTACAATGAGCAGTTCTTC. As protein: CASSASTYNEQFF.

The genes are TRBV29-1 and TRBJ2-7, with TRBD2 identical over 16 bases. V was pared by 6 bases and J by 1 base, with 6 bases of the junction left unmatched. Germline loops: CDR1 SQVTM, CDR2 ANQGSEA. The CDR3 totals 16 residues. CDR3 sequence (DNA): TGCAGCGTGGACCCGGGACTAGCGGGGGGGTCCTACGAGCAGTACTTC. It yields the protein CSVDPGLAGGSYEQYF.

The chain's CDR3 is CASSPQPTGYNEQFF. Written as DNA, the CDR3 is TGTGCCAGCAGTCCGCAACCGACAGGATACAATGAGCAGTTCTTC. V and J are TRBV6-5 and TRBJ2-1, with D perhaps TRBD1 (6 bases). The CDR3 has 15 amino acids. Trimming left V 5 bases short and J 4 bases short, with 15 bases between. The germline V gene encodes CDR1 MNHEY and CDR2 SVGAGI.

Concerning this clone: This same CDR3 is encoded by further DNA sequences in the sample. CDR3 coding DNA: TGTGCCAGCAGTTTATTAGGGGGTGATGAGACCCAGTACTTC. It codes for CASSLLGGDETQYF. This chain uses TRBV27 with TRBJ2-5; D is possibly TRBD1 (6 bases). The CDR3 loop spans 14 amino acids. V was cut by 1 base and J by 5 bases, with 11 bases left in between. Germline V gives CDR1 MNHEY, CDR2 SMNVEV (reference sequence).

The V call is TRBV7-8, the J call TRBJ2-6, with a weak D call TRBD1 (5 bases). Trimming shortened V by 1 base and J by 0 bases, and 16 bases separated the two germline ends. CDR1 and CDR2 (germline): SGHVS, FQNEAQ. There are 19 residues in the CDR3. The CDR3 sequence is CASSLEVVGAYSGANVLTF. The CDR3 nucleotides read TGTGCCAGCAGCTTAGAGGTAGTAGGGGCCTACTCTGGGGCCAACGTCCTGACTTTC.

The count of this clone is one. J is TRBJ1-1 and V is TRBV13; D not resolved. The length of the CDR3 is 13 residues. V was trimmed by 5 bases and J by 5 bases, leaving 12 bases between them. CDR1 is PRHDT, CDR2 FYEKMQ, per germline (reference sequence). In nucleotides, the CDR3 is TGTGCCAGCAGCCCCCGAGGGCATACTGAAGCTTTCTTT. Protein product: CASSPRGHTEAFF.

V and J are TRBV19 and TRBJ2-2; D not certain. The CDR3 runs to 13 residues. V shed 1 base and J shed 6 bases, with 6 bases lying between them. Germline assignment: CDR1 LNHDA and CDR2 SQIVND (reference sequence). Here the CDR3 reads CASSIGGSGELFF. CDR3 DNA: TGTGCCAGTAGTATAGGGGGTTCCGGGGAGCTGTTTTTT. The full variable domain, in which reference TRBV19 and TRBJ2-2 provide the parts outside the CDR3, is DGGITQSPKYLFRKEGQNVTLSCEQNLNHDAMYWYRQDPGQGLRLIYYSQIVNDFQKGDIAEGYSVSREKKESFPLTVTSAQKNPTAFYLCASSIGGSGELFFGEGSRLTVL.

The rearrangement uses TRBV6-5 and TRBJ2-7; 11 nucleotides line up with TRBD2. Trimming cost V 2 bases and J 4 bases; bases outside gene matches: 4. From germline, CDR1 is MNHEY and CDR2 SVGAGI. The CDR3 is 15 amino acids. DNA for the CDR3: TGTGCCAGCAGTTACGGGGGACTAGCGGCATACGAGCAGTACTTC. Its translation is CASSYGGLAAYEQYF.

The V gene is TRBV1, the J gene TRBJ2-7; TRBD2 is the table's D call, not checked against the DNA. TRBV1 is a listed pseudogene. The CDR3 has 11 residues. The CDR3 DNA sequence: TGCACCAGCAGCCCCTTATACGAGCAGTACTTC. It is translated as CTSSPLYEQYF.

The CDR3 protein is CASSSQGSYYGYTF. In nucleotides, the CDR3 is TGTGCCAGCAGCTCCCAGGGTTCCTACTATGGCTACACCTTC. This sequence joins TRBV14 and TRBJ1-2; tentatively, D is TRBD1 (5 bases). The CDR3 length is 14 residues. Looked up from germline, CDR1 is SGHDN and CDR2 is FVKESK. Trimming took off 5 bases at V and 3 bases at J, with 13 bases between the two ends. Based on the CDR3 plus reference TRBV14 and TRBJ1-2, the full variable domain is EAGVTQFPSHSVIEKGQTVTLRCDPISGHDNLYWYRRVMGKEIKFLLHFVKESKQDESGMPNNRFLAERTGGTYSTLKVQPAELEDSGVYFCASSSQGSYYGYTFGSGTRLTVV.

The chain uses TRBV30 and TRBJ1-1, with D uncertain. CDR1 GTSNPN and CDR2 SVGIG come from the germline V gene (reference sequence). Trimming left V 4 bases short and J 0 bases short, with 15 bases between. This CDR3 region has 15 residues. The CDR3 sequence: CAWKNEAGMNTEAFF. Here the CDR3 DNA reads TGTGCCTGGAAAAACGAGGCAGGCATGAACACTGAAGCTTTCTTT.

With regard to this clone: Distinct nucleotide sequences in the sample also encode this CDR3. V usage is TRBV9 and J usage is TRBJ2-7; D possibly corresponds to TRBD2 (6 bases). The V gene's germline CDR1 is SGDLS and CDR2 YYNGEE. V was shortened by 0 bases and J by 3 bases, with 7 bases between the two germline ends. CDR3 length: 13 amino acids. The CDR3: CASSVVSGYEQYF. The DNA for the CDR3 is TGTGCCAGCAGCGTAGTTAGCGGCTACGAGCAGTACTTC.

The chain employs TRBV12-5 and TRBJ2-1; 11 bases match TRBD2. Germline CDR1 is LGHNT and CDR2 is FRNRAP. J gave up 9 bases and V 3 bases, and 10 bases lay outside the gene matches. This CDR3 has 16 residues. In DNA form, the CDR3 reads TGTGCTAGTGGTTTAAATTTACTAGCGGGAGATGGTGAGCAGTTCTTC. Translating gives CASGLNLLAGDGEQFF.